This TCR beta chain was found in a study of cytomegalovirus exposure and HLA in healthy donors. Study-wide findings and caveats: 164 TCR beta chains were listed as cytomegalovirus-associated.

Trimming took 3 bases from V and 3 from J; bases not matched to a gene: 2. CDR1 is MNHEY and CDR2 is SMNVEV in the germline V gene (reference sequence). The CDR3 is 14 residues long. A note on this clone: As yet, its antigen is unknown.

Measured with immunoSEQ multiplex PCR; TCRdb has only the in-frame clones, and not every one. Of 250,000 to 300,000 clones listed, 65% to 90% are singletons. The chain is built from TRBV27 and TRBJ1-5; 7 positions agree with TRBD1. Input material: PBMCs. This TCR was recovered from a woman aged 18-35 years in good health and CMV-seronegative. Here the CDR3 DNA reads TGTGCCAGCAGTTTGACAGGGCTCAATCAGCCCCAGCATTTT. The encoded protein is CASSLTGLNQPQHF.